The 23 T cell receptor beta chains below were found in one sample sequenced in a study of response to subunit inactivated influenza vaccine. TCRdb reanalysed the RT-PCR reads using MiXCR and keeps one entry per CDR3 protein. Altogether 450,000 to 500,000 distinct CDR3 sequences are present, roughly 11% being singletons, with the ten largest covering approximately 12%. The material sequenced was PBMCs from blood, taken more than 35 days after vaccination. The receptors shown here come from a man aged 50-60 years who received an inactivated influenza vaccine.

The sample holds a few counts of this clonotype. V and J are TRBV3-1 and TRBJ1-1, with unresolved D. V lost 1 base and J 5 bases, leaving 11 bases between the germline ends. The CDR3 is 14 amino acids. Germline-derived CDR1 and CDR2 are LGHDT and YNNKEL (reference sequence). CDR3 in DNA: TGTGCCAGCAGCCAAGGAGCAGGAAAGACTGAAGCTTTCTTT. It translates to CASSQGAGKTEAFF.

In this sample, this clonotype turned up a few times. The rearrangement uses TRBV7-2 and TRBJ2-7, with TRBD2 matching over 14 bases. V gave up 0 bases and J gave up 8 bases; unmatched junction bases: 6. The CDR3 sequence is 16 residues long. Germline V gene data show CDR1 as SGHTA and CDR2 as FQGNSA. CDR3 DNA sequence: TGTGCCAGCAGCTTAGCGGGACTAGCGGGAGAGAATAAGCAGTACTTC. Its translation: CASSLAGLAGENKQYF.

The chain uses TRBV18 and TRBJ1-4; possible D gene TRBD1, 5 bases. The CDR3 loop spans 15 amino acids. Germline lookup yields CDR1 KGHSH and CDR2 LQKENI. With 0 bases removed from V and 7 bases from J, the gap between germline ends came to 12 bases. This CDR3 reads CASSPPGAAFEKLFF. The CDR3 bases are TGTGCCAGCTCACCACCAGGGGCGGCTTTTGAAAAACTGTTTTTT.

This rearrangement joins TRBV11-2 to TRBJ2-3, with 7 nucleotides matching TRBD2. Losses at the gene ends were 1 base for V and 1 base for J; bases not matched to a gene: 14. CDR1 is SGHAT and CDR2 is FQNNGV in the germline V gene. This CDR3 has 19 amino acids. The CDR3 nucleotides read TGTGCCAGCAGCTTAGGATACCGGATTCGGGAGGAGGGCACAGATACGCAGTATTTT. It yields the protein CASSLGYRIREEGTDTQYF.

This clonotype was counted a few times. J is TRBJ2-7 and V is TRBV6-4; possibly TRBD1 for D (6 bases). Germline CDR1 and CDR2: MRHNA and SNTAGT. The CDR3 is 15 amino acids. The V end lost 6 bases, the J end lost 3 bases, and 18 bases lay between the germline ends. The CDR3 DNA sequence: TGTGCCAGCAGCCCCTCCGGGACACCCATCTACGAGCAGTACTTC. This codes for CASSPSGTPIYEQYF.

V and J are TRBV29-1 and TRBJ2-5; tentatively, D is TRBD2 (6 bases). Looked up from germline, CDR1 is SQVTM and CDR2 is ANQGSEA. The germline V and J ends were trimmed by 0 bases and 2 bases, with 10 bases remaining between them. The CDR3 sequence is 14 residues long. The CDR3 protein is CSVEDLALQETQYF. DNA for the CDR3: TGCAGCGTTGAAGACCTAGCGTTACAAGAGACCCAGTACTTC.

There are a few counts of this clonotype. The chain links TRBV10-1 to TRBJ2-3, with TRBD2 matching over 12 bases. The ends lost 5 bases at V and 0 bases at J; junction bases unmatched: 6. CDR1 and CDR2 from the germline V gene are WNHNN and SYGVQD (reference sequence). The CDR3 spans 17 residues. The DNA of the CDR3 is TGCGCCAGCAGTCCACGACTAGCGGGAGATAGCACAGATACGCAGTATTTT. It translates to CASSPRLAGDSTDTQYF.

This clonotype came up a few times. This chain links TRBV7-2 with TRBJ2-1; D remains ambiguous. The CDR3 is made up of 14 amino acids. In germline, CDR1 is SGHTA, CDR2 FQGNSA. V was trimmed by 5 bases and J by 5 bases, leaving 13 bases between them. The CDR3 reads CASSTRHVDNEQFF. The CDR3 DNA reads TGTGCCAGCAGCACTCGTCATGTTGACAATGAGCAGTTCTTC.

The chain combines TRBV6-5 with TRBJ1-3, with TRBD1 matching 12 bases. V dropped 2 bases and J dropped 1; count of bases not matched to a gene: 6. Per the germline V gene, CDR1 is MNHEY and CDR2 is SVGAGI. This CDR3 region has 18 residues. The CDR3: CASSYRDRGLGSGNTIYF. CDR3 sequence (DNA): TGTGCCAGCAGTTACCGGGACAGGGGGCTAGGTTCTGGAAACACCATATATTTT.

J is TRBJ2-7 and V is TRBV7-6; D is undetermined. CDR1 is SGHVS and CDR2 is FNYEAQ in the germline V gene. V lost 1 base and J 6 bases, leaving 10 bases between the germline ends. This CDR3 region has 13 residues. CDR3 region: CASSLEATIEQYF. The DNA of the CDR3 is TGTGCCAGCAGCTTAGAGGCCACTATCGAGCAGTACTTC.

This clonotype came up a few times. The V call is TRBV6-1, the J call TRBJ1-5; perhaps TRBD1 as D (6 bases). Germline CDR1 reads MNHNS; CDR2 reads SASEGT. The CDR3 runs 14 residues. Trimming cost V 6 bases and J 10 bases, with 19 bases left between them. The CDR3 loop is CASRVQGLDRPQHF. CDR3 nucleotides: TGTGCCAGCAGGGTACAGGGTCTTGACCGACCCCAGCATTTT.

This clonotype showed up many times. The chain employs TRBV5-5 and TRBJ2-7, with D possibly being TRBD1 or TRBD2 (5 bases each). V shed 4 bases and J shed 3 bases, with 17 bases lying between them. The germline gives CDR1 SGHKS, CDR2 YYEKEE (reference sequence). CDR3 length: 15 amino acids. For the CDR3, the DNA is TGTGCCAGCAGCAGCCGGGACCTGCCTCTCTACGAGCAGTACTTC. It is translated as CASSSRDLPLYEQYF.

This clonotype was observed many times. This chain connects TRBV20-1 to TRBJ2-7, with TRBD1 identical over 7 bases. The germline CDR1 and CDR2 sequences are DFQATT and SNEGSKA (reference sequence). This CDR3 is built from 14 residues. The V segment lost 8 bases and the J segment 2 bases; nucleotides outside the gene matches: 12. The CDR3 loop reads CSPFPGQPTYEQYF. The CDR3 DNA follows: TGCAGTCCTTTTCCGGGACAGCCGACCTACGAGCAGTACTTC.

This clonotype turned up a few times. The gene calls are TRBV20-1 and TRBJ2-7; D perhaps matches TRBD2 (6 bases). Germline V gene data show CDR1 as DFQATT and CDR2 as SNEGSKA (reference sequence). This CDR3 is 14 amino acids long. V dropped 1 base and J dropped 2 bases, with 12 bases sitting between them. CDR3: CSARGLDYTYEQYF. Written as DNA, the CDR3 is TGCAGTGCTAGAGGGTTGGACTATACCTACGAGCAGTACTTC.

This clonotype was counted many times. The V call is TRBV20-1, the J call TRBJ2-3; D may be TRBD1 (6 bases). The CDR3 consists of 14 residues. The germline gives CDR1 DFQATT, CDR2 SNEGSKA (reference sequence). V lost 1 base and J 7 bases, leaving 15 bases between the germline ends. The CDR3 here is CSARVYRDPHTQYF. CDR3 nucleotide sequence: TGCAGTGCTAGAGTCTACAGGGACCCTCATACGCAGTATTTT.

The V and J genes are TRBV7-9 and TRBJ2-1; D could derive from TRBD1 or TRBD2 (5 bases each). V lost 5 bases and J lost 9, with 14 bases in between. The CDR3 runs 13 residues. The germline V gene encodes CDR1 SEHNR and CDR2 FQNEAQ (reference sequence). The CDR3 DNA sequence: TGTGCCAGCAGCGTCGCAGGGAGAGGTGAGCAGTTCTTC. The encoded protein is CASSVAGRGEQFF.

The chain is built from TRBV12-3 or TRBV12-4 and TRBJ2-7; D possibly corresponds to TRBD1 (5 bases). This CDR3 has 16 residues. The germline V and J ends were trimmed by 5 bases and 0 bases, with 17 bases remaining between them. The CDR3, as DNA: TGTGCCAGCAGTGGGGAATCAGGGTTTTCCTCCTACGAGCAGTACTTC. Protein product: CASSGESGFSSYEQYF.

This clonotype was observed a few times. The rearrangement links TRBV12-3 or TRBV12-4 to TRBJ1-5; maybe TRBD1 (6 bases). The CDR3 is 14 amino acids. Trimming stripped 4 bases from V and 3 bases from J, with 10 bases between. Written as DNA, the CDR3 is TGTGCCAGCAGTTCACAGGGCTTCAATCAGCCCCAGCATTTT. Translated, it gives CASSSQGFNQPQHF.

This clonotype was found a few times. The chain couples TRBV28 to TRBJ2-7; maybe TRBD2 (5 bases). Deletions cut 5 bases from V and 5 bases from J, with 22 bases between. Germline V gene data show CDR1 as MDHEN and CDR2 as SYDVKM. This CDR3 spans 16 amino acids. CDR3 region: CASSPWVGVGVDEQYF. The CDR3 DNA sequence: TGTGCCAGCAGTCCTTGGGTCGGGGTCGGTGTGGACGAGCAGTACTTC.

There are a few counts of this clonotype. This chain connects TRBV20-1 to TRBJ2-7; no reliable D call. Germline CDR1 reads DFQATT; CDR2 reads SNEGSKA (reference sequence). Trimming removed 4 bases from V and 3 bases from J, with 16 bases in between. This CDR3 comprises 14 residues. The CDR3 DNA reads as TGCAGTGCTAACTCCCGGCACCTGAGCTACGAGCAGTACTTC. Translating gives CSANSRHLSYEQYF.

A remark on this clonotype: This may stem from a read error, because a much larger clone lies one nucleotide away. The chain combines TRBV6-5 with TRBJ2-1; D uncertain. V lost 0 bases to trimming and J lost 9 bases, with 12 bases between them. The CDR3 consists of 14 residues. The germline V gene has CDR1 MNHEY and CDR2 SVGAGI. The CDR3 nucleotides read TGTGCCAGCAGTTACTCTCCGGTCCATAGTGAGCAGTTCTTC. It is translated as CASSYSPVHSEQFF.

The chain combines TRBV2 with TRBJ2-7, with D maybe TRBD1 (5 bases). The CDR3 runs 14 residues. Trimming cost V 4 bases and J 2 bases, with 12 bases left between them. The V gene's germline CDR1 is SNHLY and CDR2 FYNNEI. CDR3 in DNA: TGTGCCAGCAGTGTAGGGGAATACGCCTACGAGCAGTACTTC. Its protein product is CASSVGEYAYEQYF.

V gene TRBV10-3 combines with J gene TRBJ1-5; D not certain. The germline V gene encodes CDR1 ENHRY and CDR2 SYGVKD. V shed 8 bases and J shed 0 bases, with 8 bases lying between them. CDR3 size: 13 residues. CDR3 sequence: CAIASGSNQPQHF. As DNA, the CDR3 is TGTGCCATCGCCAGTGGTAGCAATCAGCCCCAGCATTTT.